The sequence of this T cell receptor beta chain was determined in a study of blood T cells in healthy people across ages. The CDR3 spans 16 residues. Between the trimmed V and J ends, which lost 5 bases and 6 bases, there was a span of 19 bases. The germline V gene has CDR1 SGHVS and CDR2 FNYEAQ. Together with a sample-barcoded 5' primer, a J-beta primer mix was included in a second PCR lasting about 7 to 12 cycles. TCRdb independently ran MiXCR on the 5' RACE reads; one entry per CDR3 protein. The table records 600,000 or so distinct CDR3 sequences, less than 35% of them present only once. This clonotype originated in a woman older than 75 in good health. V usage is TRBV7-6 and J usage is TRBJ2-2, with D tentatively TRBD1 (6 bases). The specimen was blood. The CDR3 spells CASSPRDTDVPGELFF. The CDR3 DNA sequence: TGTGCCAGCAGCCCCCGGGACACTGATGTTCCCGGGGAGCTGTTTTTT.